This T cell receptor (beta chain) was observed in a study of shared clonotypes between healthy human individuals (dated by TCRdb to about 2020). Turning to the overall study: A couple of women and a few men aged 18 to 49 years were included in the cohort. Different laboratories and diverse techniques were used to prepare libraries and sequence TCR repertoires, to increase sequencing depth and limit assay-specific biases. The study deeply sequenced blood TCR repertoires of about 5 healthy adults to estimate repertoire size and the extent of clonotype sharing between individuals. For each donor, CD4 naive and CD4 memory were each given three plates, CD8 naive was given two plates, and CD8 memory was given one plate. Leukapheresis yielded between about 0.9 and 10 billion PBMCs per donor. Study-wide conclusions, independent of this receptor: Compared with non-shared clonotypes, the clonotypes found in all four sorted-subset donors had higher generation probabilities. Across a few donors, approximately 5% of naive CD4, roughly 3.4% of naive CD8, about 2.3% of memory CD4, and approximately 0.4% of memory CD8 clonotypes were shared. Even with the large sequencing depth, rarefaction of the sorted-subset datasets indicated that sequencing was incomplete. Estimated clonotype richness was generally larger for naive than for memory subsets. The small number of donors limited the genetic and exposure-history diversity represented. Based on pairwise subsampling, the degree of clonotype sharing among donors was expected to be affected by sequencing depth. Sampling was restricted to blood, and TCR repertoires in tissue are likely to differ from TCR repertoires in blood.

Donors were healthy HIV-negative adults with no recently reported acute infections or vaccinations. Every donor was a Caucasian adult residing in Nashville, Tennessee, USA. CD4+ T cells were enriched through magnetic negative selection, after which naive cells were positively selected on CD45RA and the remaining negative fraction served as the memory subset. After blood collection by leukapheresis, PBMCs were isolated using Ficoll-Histopaque density gradient centrifugation and then cryopreserved in the vapor phase of liquid nitrogen. Analytical flow cytometry was used to check the purity and quantity of each magnetically sorted T cell population. Each sorted fraction had its genomic DNA isolated and then quantified by UV absorbance on a Nanodrop 2000c. On this clone itself: This clone's antigen is unknown. No qualities accompany the bases; no much larger clone lies one base away.

The CDR3 runs 15 amino acids, cysteine and phenylalanine included. Just the 45-base CDR3 DNA is kept, in frame starting at base 1. Reading the germline V gene gives CDR1 SGHRS and CDR2 YFSETQ. The germline ends are 13 bases apart after V is trimmed by 3 bases and J by 2 bases. Using the deep immunoSEQ assay, multiplex PCR amplified TCR CDR3 regions from genomic DNA. Extracted genomic DNA from each cell subset was spread evenly across all wells of several immunoSEQ 96-well plates, with each plate serving as a replicate. For sorted subsets, each replicate PCR was loaded with approximately 200 ng genomic DNA, equivalent to about 33,000 T cell genomes. Purified libraries were measured with a Qubit 3.0 fluorometer, size-checked on a Bioanalyzer 2100, and measured again with the KAPA Library Quantification kit. Every immunoSEQ 96-well plate was sequenced on a separate single-read 150-cycle Illumina NextSeq 550 flow cell. The authors processed their data as follows. Because the immunoSEQ output held only junctional sequences and lacked quality scores, the filtering could not match the filtering applied to full-length reads. To assign V/J genes and CDR3, sequences were annotated against IMGT germline references using PyIR, a Python wrapper for IgBLAST v1.9. Reads with weak V/J assignments (E-value above 1e-6), missing CDR3, stop codons, out-of-frame junctions, or ambiguous translated residues were removed. V3J clonotypes were defined as sequences sharing an identical inferred V gene, J gene, and CDR3 amino acid sequence. The percentage overlap between two repertoires was calculated by dividing the number of shared unique clonotypes by the size of the smaller repertoire. RTK rarefaction, the Chao1 estimator, and Recon v2.1 estimates of unobserved clonotypes were used to assess repertoire richness. Generation probabilities for all TCRbeta clonotypes obtained by the gDNA method from a handful of donors were computed using OLGA. In TCRdb, the immuneACCESS table is reduced to in-frame sequences with V and J assigned. These tables do not hold every clone; where another copy was compared, an unresolved V gene accounts for under half, and the others remain unexplained. The DNA was the basis for D and trimming; V, J and clone size are from that table. This sample lists 850,000 to 1,200,000 clones; roughly 70% were detected once. The top ten constitute roughly 1.5% of the sample.

The sequenced material came from memory CD4+ T cells sorted from blood. The cell subset or site label here, explained by the study, means: CD45RA-negative fraction. This receptor chain uses TRBV5-1 and TRBJ2-3; too little of a D gene remains to name it. This receptor was identified in a man between 18 and 35 years old in good health. The nucleotide sequence reads as follows: TGCGCCAGCAGCTCTGGCGCTATTTTCACAGATACGCAGTATTTT. Its protein product is CASSSGAIFTDTQYF.